This T cell receptor (beta chain) was captured in a study of cytomegalovirus exposure and HLA in healthy donors (dated by TCRdb to 2015 to 2018). In the study overall: According to an earlier analysis of around 600 of the donors, about 180 million T cells yielded over 90 million unique TCR beta sequences and approximately 300 Gb of sequence data. Of the 398 genotyped donors, roughly 80% fell in the genetic ancestry cluster associated with self-reported Caucasian donors. All discovery cohort repertoires had been generated using a single sequencing platform. A later analysis re-examined previously published TCR beta repertoires from around 670 donors and added high-resolution HLA genotyping to investigate patterns of TCR occurrence. HLA typing included class I and class II loci at four-digit resolution. A later genetic analysis used genome-wide SNP genotypes for about 65% of the 666 donors, treating that subset as a discovery cohort. On average, around 200,000 unique TCR beta nucleotide sequences were sequenced per donor among some 420 genotyped donors of the cohort, with around 19% of those sequences being non-productive. Around 330 gigabases of sequencing data and roughly 81 million unique TCR sequences made up an early release that covered under 750 HLA-typed donors. The T cell repertoires of 666 subjects were profiled by immunosequencing and related to cytomegalovirus serostatus. Along with the approximately 670-subject first cohort, a separate validation cohort of 120 different subjects was used. The study was designed to test whether signatures of past pathogen exposure could be identified by cataloging public T cell receptors. To predict cytomegalovirus infection status, the study brought together high-throughput TCR immunosequencing, statistical association of individual TCRs with disease status, and machine learning. An earlier analysis of several hundred of the donors applied high-throughput TCR beta sequencing to assess whether each TCR beta V gene segment acted as functional or pseudogenic. Typing coverage differed by locus: A, B, C, DRB1 and DQB1 were typed in roughly 620-640 donors, DQA1 in 522, DPA1 in 600 to 610, and DPB1 in just under 490. Donor age, sex, ethnicity and CMV serostatus were collected together with the repertoire data. About five DR-DQ haplotypes were treated as single units for association and clustering because of strong linkage in the cohort. In the later analysis, no new phenotypic data were used to find candidate immune exposures; instead, reliance was placed on TCR beta sequences and their occurrence across donors. Results and caveats for the whole study, not just this receptor: Cytomegalovirus status was reported to be diagnosed by the classifier with high specificity and sensitivity in both the original and validation cohorts. The only immune exposure information available for the cohort was CMV serostatus. Strong co-occurrence of HLA alleles, especially DR and DQ, made assigning TCR associations to individual alleles difficult. Most TCR sequences were seen in very few donors, while some public TCRs were found in many individuals. A cluster of highly shared sequence variants was judged likely to represent a technical artifact of the sequencing pipeline. A few of the identified cytomegalovirus-associated TCR beta chains were confirmed in vitro to be specific for cytomegalovirus antigens. A further reported finding was that TCR beta sequences accurately predicted the HLA-A and HLA-B alleles for most subjects in the first cohort. This cohort had only TCR beta chains sequenced, and the lack of alpha or paired-chain data limited which features could be detected. In a later genetic analysis, a missense DCLRE1C variant was associated with V-gene and J-gene trimming of TCR beta chains, and the association was replicated in an independent cohort. In an earlier analysis of 587 of the donors, most TCR beta V segments appeared in productive rearrangements about 87% or about 30% of the time, broadly matching IMGT annotations. The study listed 150 to 200 TCR beta chains as associated with cytomegalovirus. Because some donors lacked HLA typing at each locus, the association tests relied only on the typed subset. Linkage disequilibrium might explain the correlated functional status among segregating V segments, but an unknown experimental factor could not be excluded. According to a later analysis, TCR association rates differed among HLA loci, with DRB1 alleles showing the most associated TCRs and HLA-C alleles showing the fewest. The presence/absence analyses assumed that sequencing depth was roughly uniform across donors, and that assumption may not be true. According to the authors, the approach could potentially be generalized to other disease states and immunological phenotypes. In a later genetic analysis, fewer N-insertions in productive TCRs were reported among donors in an Asian-associated ancestry cluster than the approximately 710-donor mean. Some IMGT-functional V segments, including TRBV6-2 and TRBV6-3, could not be told apart with the 87-base-pair reads, so those segments were excluded. A later analysis associated 17,000 or so TCR beta sequences with specific HLA alleles at a false discovery rate of 0.05. A later analysis reported that several top co-occurrence clusters appeared linked to parvovirus B19, influenza, CMV and Epstein-Barr virus. A later analysis found that HLA-associated TCR beta chains were more clonally expanded and had lower generation probabilities than equally common non-associated chains. Most CMV-associated TCR beta chains appeared to be HLA-restricted in a later analysis, and the HLA associations seemed to be driven largely by CMV exposure. The earlier analysis of approximately 540 of the donors excluded over 15 rarely observed V segments, including chromosome 9 orphons, because counts were too low.

In total, just over 650 healthy bone marrow donors made up the cohort. Cohort members were all nominally healthy when sampled, although unrecorded immune exposures were likely present. The donor was CMV seropositive and was included in the group of around 300 seropositive cohort members. Each donor provided a peripheral blood sample, and peripheral blood mononuclear cells were used for TCR beta sequencing. The Qiagen DNeasy Blood Extraction Kit was used to extract genomic DNA from the blood cell samples. The CDR3 has 14 amino acids, counting the end cysteine and phenylalanine. Of the read, only the CDR3 DNA is kept; its 42 bases are in frame from base 1. V loses 7 bases, J loses 0 bases, and the germline ends lie 13 bases apart. CDR1 and CDR2 are read off the germline V gene as MNHNS and SASEGT. Library method: the immunoSEQ multiplex PCR assay. For the multiplex PCR, a mixture combining 60 forward primers for TCR Vbeta segments and 13 reverse primers for TCR Jbeta segments was used. The CDR3 region of rearranged TCR beta genes was amplified from genomic DNA by a multiplex PCR assay. The amplified TCR beta libraries were sequenced on the Illumina HiSeq System as 87-base-pair reads. The study's processing was this. In a later analysis, roughly 80 million unique TCR beta chains were counted across the roughly 610 repertoires, and about 9.9 million of these chains were shared by at least two donors. Raw reads were error-corrected and collapsed into unique sequences with a nearest-neighbor algorithm that merged closely related sequences to remove PCR and sequencing errors. To assign V, D and J gene segments, CDR3 sequences were aligned to IMGT reference sequences. For a sequence to be retained, at least a six-nucleotide match to both a V gene segment and a J gene segment was required. Rearrangements were classified as productive when the CDR3 lacked stop codons and remained in frame with V and J, and all other rearrangements were classified as non-productive. Following IMGT convention, CDR3 was defined as the stretch from the second conserved V-encoded cysteine up to the conserved J-encoded phenylalanine. The earlier analysis of about 620 of the donors excluded sequences that lacked an unambiguous match to a single V gene segment. An earlier analysis of a few hundred of the donors called V segments functional above 56.7% productive rearrangements and segregating when the between-donor standard deviation exceeded 5%. A statistical classification framework was built to diagnose cytomegalovirus status from the catalog of TCR beta chain sequences. V and J gene assignment, in a later analysis, came from comparing TCR nucleotide sequences with IMGT/GENE-DB human TR gene sequences. Using the TCRdist pipeline, a later analysis assigned CDR3 sequences along with most-parsimonious VDJ recombination scenarios. In a later analysis, every TCR beta chain was defined by the combination of its CDR3 amino acid sequence and its V-gene family, and reads without a unique V-gene family were dropped. As a way to deal with suspected cross-contamination and a sequencing artifact, a later analysis dropped approximately 570 nucleotide sequences that were highly shared and had low generation probability. In a later analysis, a clonal expansion index was calculated for each public chain from normalized within-repertoire ranks of inferred template counts. A later analysis computed generation probabilities with a VDJ recombination model fitted to out-of-frame rearrangements, and checked the results against IGoR. A later analysis scored TCR-TCR, TCR-HLA and TCR-CMV co-occurrence with hypergeometric tests, applying a repertoire-size bias correction to TCR pairs. A later analysis estimated false discovery rates by permuting HLA or CMV assignments 20 times. In a later analysis, co-occurring TCRs were grouped using DBSCAN, and TCRdist sequence similarity was added for clustering within HLA-allele-positive subsets. Repertoires with fewer than 30,000 or more than 120,000 public chains were left out of co-occurrence clustering, as were about 5 repertoires with anomalous nucleotide sharing. Imported from immuneACCESS, the table was reduced by TCRdb to in-frame sequences with V and J called. These copies leave out some clones; in studies compared against another copy, an unresolved V gene accounts for under half, and the cause of the remainder is not known. Clone size and the V and J calls come from that table; the DNA yielded D and trimming. Recorded for this sample are 120,000 to 150,000 clones; 60% to 85% of them occurred a single time. Jointly, the top ten make up around 3% of the sample.

To note about this clone: It lacks a known antigen. Qualities for individual bases were not recorded, and no much larger clone is one base off.

The sequence was collected from a man aged 35-49 years in good health and CMV-seropositive. The chain is encoded by TRBV6-1 joined to TRBJ2-7; the D segment could be TRBD2, given 5 matching bases. Input material: PBMCs. The nucleotides read TGTGCCAGCAACACCTTGGGAGACTCCTACGAGCAGTACTTC. This yields the protein CASNTLGDSYEQYF.